This TCR beta chain was sequenced during a study of cytomegalovirus exposure and HLA in healthy donors. Study-wide results and limits: Researchers reported that a few CMV-associated chains were confirmed in vitro as CMV antigen-specific. According to reports, the classifier identified cytomegalovirus status with high specificity and sensitivity. A list of 164 TCR beta chains associated with cytomegalovirus was given.

It was the approximately 110-subject validation cohort, separate from the approximately 700-subject first cohort, to which the donors belonged. Germline V gives CDR1 SNHLY, CDR2 FYNNEI. The CDR3 spans 15 residues. Losses at the gene ends were 8 bases for V and 3 bases for J; bases not matched to a gene: 5. For this clone: Its antigen is undetermined.

Profiling relied on immunoSEQ multiplex PCR, and the TCRdb table lists in-frame clones only, not all of them. The sample lists 70,000 or so clones, around 90% occurring once. This chain joins TRBV2 and TRBJ2-7, with 15 positions matching TRBD2. The sequence came from a man between 18 and 29 years old in good health and CMV-seronegative. Sequencing was done on a sample of PBMCs. This CDR3 is CASRTSGRAIYEQYF. The CDR3 DNA is TGTGCCAGCCGGACTAGCGGGAGGGCCATCTACGAGCAGTACTTC.